The sequence of this T cell receptor beta chain was determined in a study of blood T cell repertoires in COVID-19. Repertoires were generated with immunoSEQ multiplex PCR, while TCRdb's copy carries only in-frame clones and drops some. The profile shows 150,000 or so clones, about 81% of them singletons. Germline V gene lookup returns CDR1 SGHRS and CDR2 YFSETQ. Trimming removed 0 bases from V and 6 bases from J, with 7 bases in between. The CDR3 totals 13 residues. The sample consisted of peripheral blood. The sequence derives from a woman older than 75 with acute or convalescent COVID-19. V gene TRBV5-1 combines with J gene TRBJ1-3; D gene ambiguous. CDR3 nucleotide sequence: TGCGCCAGCAGCTTGGGGCAACAAAACACCATATATTTT. As protein: CASSLGQQNTIYF. The full variable domain, rest sourced from reference TRBV5-1 and TRBJ1-3, is KAGVTQTPRYLIKTRGQQVTLSCSPISGHRSVSWYQQTPGQGLQFLFEYFSETQRNKGNFPGRFSGRQFSNSRSEMNVSTLELGDSALYLCASSLGQQNTIYFGEGSWLTVV.